The present TCR beta chain was sequenced within a study of human T cells and chemical hapten exposure. V gave up 5 bases and J gave up 4 bases, with 20 bases separating them. Germline V gives CDR1 MDHEN, CDR2 SYDVKM. The CDR3 has 16 residues. TCRdb re-derived calls from the RACE reads in MiXCR, one entry per CDR3 protein. The sample holds more than 150,000 distinct CDR3 sequences, under 35% seen once. Time point given: pre-sensitization, week 0. Treatment here: therapeutic diphenylcyclopropenone sensitization with weekly scalp DPC. The receptor comes from a woman under 40 with alopecia areata. Some clones in this sample may be carry-over from other donors' samples. This specimen consisted of whole blood, obtained in connection with sensitization to the hapten diphenylcyclopropenone (DPC). J is TRBJ1-1 and V is TRBV28; D might be TRBD1 (5 bases). CDR3 coding DNA: TGTGCCAGCAGTCTACCTGTCGGGGCGTGGGGCACTGAAGCTTTCTTT. Amino acids: CASSLPVGAWGTEAFF.